The present TCR beta chain was sequenced within a study of read filtering for tumor transcriptome and immune sequencing. Overall study: Among patients, under 20 were male and around 15 female, aged roughly 45 to 80 (mean around 66). General study findings and limits: Single-read clonotypes: around 81% of IR-seq clonotypes (around 3.5% of reads), 60% to 75% of RNA-seq clonotypes (nearly 45% of reads). Without single-read clonotypes, shared clonotype proportions correlated more between IR-seq and RNA-seq. The sorted CD138-negative fraction was a mixed bone marrow immune population, not purified T cells.

The library was built from about 370 ng RNA with molecular barcoded adaptors for alpha/delta and beta/gamma chains. TCRdb ran MiXCR on the reads and lists one entry per CDR3 protein. The sample consists of fewer than 90,000 distinct CDR3 sequences, 10% to 15% of them appearing once. The table lists this clonotype with many counts. Its cognate antigen is unknown. V lost 5 bases and J lost 4; bases outside the gene matches: 12. Germline V gene sequence: CDR1 SGHRS, CDR2 YFSETQ. This CDR3 contains 16 residues. The chain uses TRBV5-1 and TRBJ2-5, with TRBD2 identical over 9 bases. This sequence was found in a donor at least 40 years old with multiple myeloma. What was sequenced was a population of CD138-negative cells sorted from bone marrow. The CDR3 nucleotides read TGCGCCAGCAGATCAGCCATAGCGGGAGAAGGAGAGACCCAGTACTTC. The encoded protein is CASRSAIAGEGETQYF.